This T cell receptor beta chain was retrieved from a study of T-cell memory formation after mild COVID-19. Study results and limitations: Clones that contracted clustered mainly in CM and EM if CD4+ and in EMRA if CD8+. Memory from before infection featured some responding clones, which suggests cross-reactive memory joined.

This CDR3 has 14 residues. CDR1 and CDR2 (germline): SGHTA, FQGNSA. TCRdb itself ran the 5' RACE reads through MiXCR, one entry per CDR3 protein. In the table there are 110,000 or so distinct CDR3 sequences, roughly a sixth of which are singletons. Worth noting for this clonotype: Its target is unknown. One junction end does not reproduce the germline sequence, and a read error may be involved.

This rearrangement joins TRBV7-2 to TRBJ2-5, with TRBD1 matching over 10 bases. The clonotype originates from a man between 18 and 35 years old who had mild COVID-19 (a few samples of this study predate the infection). Cell type and time point are not known. The specimen was PBMCs or a T cell subset sorted from them (not recorded which). CDR3 in amino acids: CDSSRDRGQETQYF. CDR3 sequence (DNA): TGTGACAGCAGCCGGGACAGGGGCCAAGAGACCCAGTACTTC.